This T cell receptor (beta chain) is from a study of blood T cell repertoires in COVID-19. Study at large: Specimens from acute and convalescent COVID-19 originated in the United States, Italy and Spain.

Residents of around 24 US areas, aged about 18 to 95 years, made up the participants. The study assigned cohorts using participant-reported clinical history. Donors in Cohort 3 counted as recovered after two negative PCRs, clearance, or symptom resolution. CDR3 length equals 14 residues. Germline-derived CDR1 and CDR2 are SGHTA and FQGNSA. Trimming at V came to 7 bases and at J to 4 bases, leaving 5 bases not matched to a gene. Assay used: immunoSEQ multiplex PCR; TCRdb lists only in-frame clones, some missing. Of 300,000 to 350,000 clones listed, roughly 89% are singletons. The J gene is TRBJ2-3, the V gene TRBV7-2; 10 bases agree with TRBD1. Sequencing was done on a sample of PBMCs or T cells enriched from blood (not recorded which). The sequence derives from a woman in her twenties or thirties who had recovered from COVID-19. The CDR3 DNA is TGTGCCAGCATCACGGACAGGGGGGCAGATACGCAGTATTTT. It codes for CASITDRGADTQYF.